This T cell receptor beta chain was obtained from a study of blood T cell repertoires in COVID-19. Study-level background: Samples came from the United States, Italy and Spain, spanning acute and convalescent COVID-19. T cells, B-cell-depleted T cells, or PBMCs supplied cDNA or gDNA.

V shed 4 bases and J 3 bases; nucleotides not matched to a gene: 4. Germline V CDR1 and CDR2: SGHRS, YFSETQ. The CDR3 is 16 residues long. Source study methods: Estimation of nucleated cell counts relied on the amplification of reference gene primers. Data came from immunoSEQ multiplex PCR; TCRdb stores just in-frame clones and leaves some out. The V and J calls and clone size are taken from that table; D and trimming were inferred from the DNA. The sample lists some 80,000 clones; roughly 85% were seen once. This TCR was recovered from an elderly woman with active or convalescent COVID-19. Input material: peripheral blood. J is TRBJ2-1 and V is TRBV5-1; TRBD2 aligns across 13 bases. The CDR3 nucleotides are TGCGCCAGCAGCCGGACTAGCGGGAGTAACTACAATGAGCAGTTCTTC. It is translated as CASSRTSGSNYNEQFF.